This T cell receptor (beta chain) was found in a study of human T cells and chemical hapten exposure. Many counts were recorded for this clonotype. Via MiXCR, TCRdb re-called the RACE reads, giving one row per CDR3 protein. Of roughly 100,000 distinct CDR3 sequences listed, 9% to 9.5% were seen once; the top ten hold more than 2%. V lost 4 bases to trimming and J lost 4 bases, with 8 bases between them. In germline, CDR1 is SGHVS, CDR2 FNYEAQ. CDR3 length: 13 amino acids. Time point given: patch test 2, 6 weeks after DPC sensitization. Stated treatment: therapeutic diphenylcyclopropenone sensitization with weekly scalp DPC.

V is TRBV7-6 and J is TRBJ1-5; D call uncertain. The sequence came from a woman between 35 and 50 years old with alopecia areata. Some clones in this sample may be carry-over from other donors' samples. The sample here was whole blood, taken in connection with sensitization to the hapten diphenylcyclopropenone (DPC). The CDR3 DNA is TGTGCCAGCAGCTCAACGGAGAATCAGCCCCAGCATTTT. This sequence encodes CASSSTENQPQHF.